The 16 T cell receptor beta chains below were found in one sample sequenced in a study of cytomegalovirus exposure and HLA in healthy donors. Profiling relied on immunoSEQ multiplex PCR, and the TCRdb table lists in-frame clones only, not all of them. This table has about 170,000 clones, around nine tenths appearing once. Sequencing input: PBMCs. The receptors shown here come from a young woman in good health and CMV-seronegative.

The rearrangement links TRBV5-4 to TRBJ1-1; 7 nucleotides agree with TRBD1. Germline values: CDR1 SGHNT, CDR2 YYREEE (reference sequence). The CDR3 is 14 amino acids. V was clipped by 1 base and J by 1 base; unmatched bases: 1. CDR3 DNA: TGTGCCAGCAGCTTGCCAGGGGGGAACACTGAAGCTTTCTTT. Translating gives CASSLPGGNTEAFF.

The gene calls are TRBV5-1 and TRBJ2-1; 9 nucleotides line up with TRBD2. Germline CDR1 is SGHRS and CDR2 is YFSETQ. The CDR3 totals 17 residues. V was clipped by 1 base and J by 4 bases; unmatched bases: 9. The CDR3 loop reads CASSLYGGGALYNEQFF. CDR3 nucleotides: TGCGCCAGCAGCTTGTACGGCGGGGGGGCCCTATACAATGAGCAGTTCTTC.

V and J are TRBV18 and TRBJ2-3; D perhaps matches TRBD2 (6 bases). The germline gives CDR1 KGHSH, CDR2 LQKENI. V shed 4 bases and J shed 2 bases, with 7 bases lying between them. CDR3 size: 13 residues. In DNA, the CDR3 is TGTGCCAGCTCACGACTAGACACAGATACGCAGTATTTT. Amino acids: CASSRLDTDTQYF.

Concerning this clone: An end of the junction does not agree with germline; a read error may underlie this. This chain joins TRBV7-7 and TRBJ1-6; TRBD1 agrees at 7 bases. This CDR3 region has 16 residues. The germline V gene has CDR1 SSHAT and CDR2 FNYEAQ (reference sequence). The CDR3 DNA reads as TGTGCTAGCAGCTTTTTCTTCGACAGGGTAGGTTCACCCCTCCACTTT. It is translated as CASSFFFDRVGSPLHF.

This clone is a singleton in its sample. J is TRBJ2-7 and V is TRBV5-4, with 8 bases identical to TRBD1. Trimming removed 3 bases from V and 5 bases from J; junction bases left unmatched: 4. The CDR3 contains 13 residues. Germline V lookup: CDR1 SGHNT, CDR2 YYREEE (reference sequence). In DNA form, the CDR3 reads TGTGCCAGCAGCTACGGACAGGGAGACGAGCAGTACTTC. This encodes CASSYGQGDEQYF.

V gene TRBV7-8 combines with J gene TRBJ2-3; D might be TRBD2 (7 bases). V lost 1 base and J lost 3, with 11 bases in between. CDR1 and CDR2 from the germline V gene are SGHVS and FQNEAQ. The CDR3 loop spans 15 amino acids. In DNA, the CDR3 is TGTGCCAGCAGCTTAGAGGGGGGGCGTACAGATACGCAGTATTTT. It encodes CASSLEGGRTDTQYF.

There are a few counts of this clone. The chain employs TRBV2 and TRBJ2-5, with TRBD1 identical over 7 bases. With 8 bases clipped from V and 0 bases from J, the junction kept 0 bases outside the gene matches. This CDR3 region has 12 residues. The germline V gene encodes CDR1 SNHLY and CDR2 FYNNEI. This chain's CDR3 is CASDRDQETQYF. The CDR3 DNA reads TGTGCCAGCGACAGGGACCAAGAGACCCAGTACTTC.

The V call is TRBV5-4, the J call TRBJ1-2, with D hard to call. Germline V gives CDR1 SGHNT, CDR2 YYREEE (reference sequence). The CDR3 is 15 amino acids. V shed 4 bases and J shed 1 base, with 14 bases lying between them. The CDR3 region is CASSPAEGGNYGYTF. The CDR3 nucleotides read TGTGCCAGCAGCCCTGCAGAGGGAGGTAACTATGGCTACACCTTC.

V gene TRBV4-2 combines with J gene TRBJ2-1; 7 bases line up with TRBD2. With V trimmed by 5 bases and J by 4 bases, 17 bases remained unmatched. Germline assignment: CDR1 LGHNA and CDR2 YNFKEQ. The CDR3 covers 18 residues. The CDR3 DNA reads TGTGCCAGCAGCTCCAACCCTCGTTTTGGGGGGGGATACAATGAGCAGTTCTTC. It specifies CASSSNPRFGGGYNEQFF.

CDR3 DNA sequence: TGTGCCAGCAGTTACTCTAGCGGGGGAGGTGGAGATACGCAGTATTTT. Its protein is CASSYSSGGGGDTQYF. The chain has TRBV6-5 and TRBJ2-3, with 9 bases lining up with TRBD2. CDR3 length equals 16 residues. Germline CDR1 and CDR2: MNHEY and SVGAGI. V lost 0 bases to trimming and J lost 5 bases; unmatched junction nucleotides: 6.

The chain has TRBV13 and TRBJ2-3, with a weak D call TRBD1 (6 bases). V lost 0 bases and J 4 bases, leaving 23 bases between the germline ends. This CDR3 has 19 residues. The germline gives CDR1 PRHDT, CDR2 FYEKMQ (reference sequence). The CDR3 DNA reads as TGTGCCAGCAGCTTAGGTCTACAGGGAACGTATAGATCATCAGATACGCAGTATTTT. Its translation: CASSLGLQGTYRSSDTQYF.

The chain carries TRBV5-1 and TRBJ1-1; D possibly corresponds to TRBD1 (6 bases). CDR3 length: 16 amino acids. V lost 2 bases to trimming and J lost 2 bases, with 16 bases between them. Germline lookup yields CDR1 SGHRS and CDR2 YFSETQ. CDR3 DNA: TGCGCCAGCAGCTTCCACGCACAGGGTGTCAACACTGAAGCTTTCTTT. It translates to CASSFHAQGVNTEAFF.

The V gene is TRBV6-6, the J gene TRBJ2-2; D perhaps matches TRBD1 (5 bases). Germline V gene sequence: CDR1 MNHNY, CDR2 SVGAGI (reference sequence). There are 15 residues in the CDR3. V shed 7 bases and J shed 2 bases, with 14 bases lying between them. CDR3: CASTPYRLNTGELFF. The CDR3 nucleotides are TGTGCCAGCACCCCTTACAGGTTAAACACCGGGGAGCTGTTTTTT.

This chain connects TRBV15 to TRBJ2-5; TRBD2 matches 8 bases. CDR1 and CDR2 from the germline V gene are LNHNV and YYDKDF (reference sequence). V shed 1 base and J 4 bases; nucleotides not matched to a gene: 11. The CDR3 covers 17 residues. The CDR3 is CATSRGGGGAGGETQYF. DNA for the CDR3: TGTGCCACCAGCAGAGGAGGCGGGGGCGCGGGGGGAGAGACCCAGTACTTC.

The chain recombines TRBV7-9 with TRBJ1-2, with 7 bases aligning to TRBD1. CDR3 length equals 15 residues. Germline-derived CDR1 and CDR2 are SEHNR and FQNEAQ (reference sequence). J gave up 0 bases and V 5 bases, and 6 bases lay outside the gene matches. The CDR3 bases are TGTGCCAGCAGCCCTCGGGACAGTCCTAACTATGGCTACACCTTC. Encoded protein: CASSPRDSPNYGYTF.

The rearrangement links TRBV18 to TRBJ1-5; 9 bases align to TRBD1. The junction had 14 bases not matched to a gene; V was cut back by 3 bases and J by 8 bases. CDR1 and CDR2 (germline): KGHSH, LQKENI. CDR3 length: 17 amino acids. CDR3 protein: CASSPGQGPLGSKPQHF. The DNA of the CDR3 is TGTGCCAGCTCACCGGGACAGGGTCCTCTAGGGAGTAAGCCCCAGCATTTT.